These T cell receptor beta chains were read from a single sample in a study of cytomegalovirus exposure and HLA in healthy donors. Some clones are missing from TCRdb's copy, which holds only in-frame ones; the method was immunoSEQ multiplex PCR. The sample yields some 120,000 clones, 70% to 80% seen once. The sequenced material came from PBMCs. The receptors derive from a man aged 25 to 40 in good health and CMV-seropositive. Both conserved end residues are part of each CDR3. A D gene is named only where the DNA matches it firmly. The size entry is marked missing in some rows and otherwise reads once, few, many or a size class.

d_gene,v_gene,abundance,j_gene,len,CDR3nt,CDR3aa
.,TRBV27,.,TRBJ1-3,16,TGTGCCAGCAGTTTAAACGGGATAAGCCCTGGAAACACCATATATTTT,CASSLNGISPGNTIYF
.,TRBV10-3,.,TRBJ2-1,11,TGTGCCATCAGTGCTTACAATGAGCAGTTCTTC,CAISAYNEQFF
.,TRBV5-1,.,TRBJ1-1,12,TGCGCCAGCAGCGATCCCGGGACTGGAGCTTTCTTT,CASSDPGTGAFF
TRBD2,TRBV19,.,TRBJ2-3,20,TGTGCCAGTAGGGTCAGAGGGACTAGCGGGAGGCCTGCTAGCACAGATACGCAGTATTTT,CASRVRGTSGRPASTDTQYF
TRBD2,TRBV7-9,.,TRBJ2-1,17,TGTGCCAGCAGCCTTGGCGAACGACTAGCGGGGTACAATGAGCAGTTCTTC,CASSLGERLAGYNEQFF
.,TRBV12-5,.,TRBJ1-5,13,TGTGCTAGTGTAAAGGACTCGTATCAGCCCCAGCATTTT,CASVKDSYQPQHF
TRBD2,TRBV27,.,TRBJ2-4,14,TGTGCCAGCAGTTTATTCGGGAGGGCAAACATTCAGTACTTC,CASSLFGRANIQYF
.,TRBV19,.,TRBJ1-2,15,TGTGCCAGTAGTGATGCACAGGGTGCTGACTATGGCTACACCTTC,CASSDAQGADYGYTF
.,TRBV6-6,once,TRBJ2-7,14,TGTGCCAGCAGTTACCCTGGACAGACAGGCGAGCAGTACTTC,CASSYPGQTGEQYF
TRBD2,TRBV9,.,TRBJ2-3,18,TGTGCCAGCAGCGTAGCTCTGTCTAGCGGGGGGGGCACAGATACGCAGTATTTT,CASSVALSSGGGTDTQYF
.,TRBV7-9,.,TRBJ1-6,17,TGTGCCAGCAGCTTAGATGTAGCAGGGAATTTTGGCTCACCCCTCCACTTT,CASSLDVAGNFGSPLHF
.,TRBV5-1,once,TRBJ1-4,13,TGCGCCAGCAGCATCAGGGGAGATGAAAAACTGTTTTTT,CASSIRGDEKLFF
.,TRBV11-3,.,TRBJ1-1,13,TGTGCCAGCAGCTTTTTCGGGGGGACTGAAGCTTTCTTT,CASSFFGGTEAFF
TRBD1,TRBV12-5,few,TRBJ1-1,14,TGTGCTAGTGAGTCCGGGACAGGGAACACTGAAGCTTTCTTT,CASESGTGNTEAFF
TRBD1,TRBV9,.,TRBJ2-1,17,TGTGCCAGCAGCGGGCCCGGGACAGGATTACAGTGGAATGAGCAGTTCTTC,CASSGPGTGLQWNEQFF
.,TRBV5-6,.,TRBJ2-5,13,TGTGCCAGCAGCTTAGTTTACCAAGAGACTCAGTACTTC,CASSLVYQETQYF
.,TRBV5-6,.,TRBJ1-4,14,TGTGCCAGCAGTTCAACAGGGCCTTGGGAAAAACTGTTTTTT,CASSSTGPWEKLFF
.,TRBV29-1,.,TRBJ2-5,12,TGCAGCGTCGGTACGGGTTCGGAGACCCAGTACTTC,CSVGTGSETQYF
.,TRBV7-3,few,TRBJ1-1,14,TGTGCCAGCAGCCCCAACAGCTTGAACACTGAAGCTTTCTTT,CASSPNSLNTEAFF
TRBD2,TRBV5-1,.,TRBJ2-7,15,TGCGCCAGCAGCATCGGGACTAGCGGATCCTACGAGCAGTACTTC,CASSIGTSGSYEQYF
.,TRBV25-1,few,TRBJ1-1,14,TGTGCCAGCAGAGTACGGGGGACGGCGCCTGAAGCTTTCTTT,CASRVRGTAPEAFF
TRBD1,TRBV6-4,.,TRBJ1-6,15,TGTGCCAGCACCGAGACAGGGGCGGATAATTCACCCCTCCACTTT,CASTETGADNSPLHF
.,TRBV19,.,TRBJ1-1,13,TGTGCCAGTGGACAGTTACTCAACACTGAAGCTTTCTTT,CASGQLLNTEAFF
.,TRBV7-9,.,TRBJ1-1,12,TGTGCCAGCAGCCCAGGGGTCCGTGAAGCTTTCTTT,CASSPGVREAFF
.,TRBV5-4,.,TRBJ1-1,15,TGTGCCAGCAGCCTACTATACAGGGCTGGCACTGAAGCTTTCTTT,CASSLLYRAGTEAFF
TRBD1,TRBV7-8,once,TRBJ1-2,15,TGTGCCAGCAGCTTGACAGGGGGCGGCCCTTATGGCTACACCTTC,CASSLTGGGPYGYTF
.,TRBV28,.,TRBJ1-1,12,TGTGCCAGCAGTTTATGGGAGGGCGAAGCTTTCTTT,CASSLWEGEAFF
.,TRBV6-4,few,TRBJ2-3,14,TGTGCCAGCAGCGTAGGGGGAGACACAGATACGCAGTATTTT,CASSVGGDTDTQYF